Sequencing of this TCR beta chain was carried out in a study of T cells after yellow fever vaccination. Study outcomes and limitations: Once the booster was given, most primary-vaccination clones reappeared, at about 95% for CD4 and roughly 86% for CD8.

A universal primer site and UMIs were added as TCR cDNA was made by 5'RACE template switching. TCRdb recomputed calls from the 5' RACE reads with MiXCR, one row per CDR3 protein. The sample includes about 580,000 distinct CDR3 sequences, 17% seen only once; the top ten take 17%. Comments on this clonotype: Antigen unknown.

With 3 bases clipped from V and 0 bases from J, the junction kept 8 bases outside the gene matches. This CDR3 is built from 17 residues. Source: PBMCs, taken roughly 5 days after the first yellow fever vaccination. This sequence was found in a man aged 18-30 years who received the YFV17D yellow fever vaccine. The genes are TRBV23-1 and TRBJ2-1; 7 nucleotides align to TRBD1. TRBV23-1 is identified as an open reading frame with a role that is uncertain. The CDR3 nucleotides are TGCGCCAGCAGTCATAACTCCCCAGGGGGCTCCTACAATGAGCAGTTCTTC. Encoded protein: CASSHNSPGGSYNEQFF.